A selection of T cell receptor beta chains follows, all from one sample in a study of molecular identifiers for immune sequencing clone quantification. Via MiXCR, TCRdb re-called the PCR reads, giving one row per CDR3 protein. The table shows a few hundred thousand distinct CDR3 sequences, with about 25% occurring only once. The sequenced material came from naive CD8+ T cells from blood, with Jurkat cell RNA spiked in. Every receptor here comes from a human donor in good health. Some libraries in this study had Jurkat cell RNA spiked in. CDR3s include the opening cysteine and the closing phenylalanine or tryptophan.

V,J,CDR3
TRBV20-1,TRBJ2-1,CSARDHRDNEQFF
TRBV30,TRBJ2-7,CAWNTKPGPHYYEQYF
TRBV5-1,TRBJ1-1,CASSWNGEAFF
TRBV3-1,TRBJ1-1,CASSPATGVFGAFF
TRBV29-1,TRBJ2-1,CSVEGVDFQTNEQFF
TRBV14,TRBJ1-1,CASSASVAVLYTEAFF
TRBV4-3,TRBJ1-4,CASSRDRGPFGEKLFF
TRBV28,TRBJ2-7,CASSLAGTHEQYF
TRBV19,TRBJ2-1,CASSMGTGGIVHEQFF
TRBV7-2,TRBJ2-7,CASSLDGGLYEQYF
TRBV5-1,TRBJ1-1,CASSLEFDTEAFF
TRBV4-3,TRBJ1-2,CASSQDTYGSSNYGYTF
TRBV29-1,TRBJ2-3,CSEKGVGAGPSTDTQYF
TRBV7-9,TRBJ2-3,CASSHPTGGFTDTQYF
TRBV25-1,TRBJ2-1,CASSRTYNEQFF
TRBV28,TRBJ1-5,CASSIRGLNQPQHF
TRBV3-1,TRBJ2-1,CASSPAPQEANEQFF
TRBV19,TRBJ2-2,CASRIGSDAHTGELFF
TRBV2,TRBJ1-2,CASLASNYGYTF
TRBV4-1,TRBJ2-1,CASSQVGGSPNEQFF
TRBV7-9,TRBJ1-1,CASSPPGHSNTEAFF
TRBV29-1,TRBJ2-2,CSVVLPSGELFF
TRBV18,TRBJ2-2,CASSPPYTGNTGELFF
TRBV7-2,TRBJ2-1,CASSLAAGGNEQFF
TRBV7-9,TRBJ1-1,CATSTGFATEAFF
TRBV7-9,TRBJ2-4,CASSPGKYGDMAKNIQYF
TRBV11-1,TRBJ2-7,CASSFEYGDSYEQYF
TRBV6-6,TRBJ1-2,CASKLAGGYGYTF
TRBV5-4,TRBJ2-3,CASSFSGYTDTQYF
TRBV24-1,TRBJ2-1,CATSDLRGDNEQFF
TRBV28,TRBJ2-2,CASSLLGVANTGELFF
TRBV6-1,TRBJ2-7,CASSERLGAIEQYF
TRBV13,TRBJ2-1,CASSPLPTGLAGLSPYNEQFF
TRBV6-4,TRBJ2-3,CASSGSLTDTQYF
TRBV2,TRBJ1-1,CASMAGHTEAFF
TRBV6-6,TRBJ1-1,CASSVGVSNQGLAFF
TRBV28,TRBJ2-3,CASSPEREGLSTDTQYF